The entry below gives a single TCR beta chain sequence along with its context. What it binds is unknown. With baseline, cycle 4 day 1, and cycle 7 day 1 as timepoints, blood was sampled. The data belong to a study of OX40 agonist ivuxolimab in advanced cancers. Study as a whole: Two cutaneous melanoma patients and one hepatocellular carcinoma patient, three in all, had partial responses. Study-level results: On average, CD8+ T cells had more expanded clones than CD4+. In the 0.1 to 3.0 mg/kg range, CD4+ and CD8+ blood T cells had expanded clonally by week 6.

Trimming took off 1 base at V and 4 bases at J, with 11 bases between the two ends. The CDR3 is made up of 15 amino acids. From germline, CDR1 is SGHVS and CDR2 FNYEAQ. Sequenced by immunoSEQ multiplex PCR; TCRdb stores in-frame clones only, minus some. The sample includes roughly 80,000 clones, 87% of them seen just once. The sample was CD4+ or CD8+ T cells sorted from blood, taken in a trial of the OX40 agonist ivuxolimab. This receptor was taken from an adult with an advanced solid tumor such as melanoma, head and neck, liver or kidney cancer. The chain has TRBV7-6 and TRBJ2-1; D is possibly TRBD2 (6 bases). The CDR3 spells CASSLDGGKYNEQFF. As DNA, the CDR3 is TGTGCCAGCAGCTTAGACGGCGGGAAATACAATGAGCAGTTCTTC.